A selection of T cell receptor beta chains follows, all from one sample in a study of T cells in Graves' hyperthyroidism and ophthalmopathy. TCRdb reanalysed the multiplex PCR reads using MiXCR and keeps one entry per CDR3 protein. Of around 700,000 distinct CDR3 sequences listed, roughly 32% were seen once; the top ten hold 30% to 40%. Sequencing input: blood. All receptors derive from a woman aged 40 to 50 with Graves' hyperthyroidism. CDR3s include the opening cysteine and the closing phenylalanine or tryptophan. A D gene is named only where the DNA matches it firmly. Size is omitted from some rows. Given values are once, few, many or a class for expanded clones.

once | TRBJ2-5 | TRBD2 | TRBV2 | CASRTPGLAGVAQTQYF | TGTGCCAGCAGAACACCGGGACTAGCGGGAGTTGCTCAGACCCAGTACTTC
NA | TRBJ1-3 | NA | TRBV4-2 | CASSQDRAVEGGNTIYF | TGTGCCAGCAGCCAAGATAGGGCAGTGGAAGGCGGAAACACCATATATTTT
NA | TRBJ1-2 | NA | TRBV2 | CASSLSSVGHRYGYTF | TGTGCCAGCAGTTTAAGCTCTGTTGGACACCGCTATGGCTACACCTTC
NA | TRBJ2-7 | NA | TRBV7-6 | CASSAQSGSVQQYF | TGTGCTAGCAGCGCGCAAAGCGGATCCGTCCAGCAGTACTTC
NA | TRBJ2-7 | TRBD1 | TRBV7-2 | CASSPGQGTLEQYF | TGTGCCAGCAGCCCGGGACAGGGGACTCTCGAGCAGTACTTC
many | TRBJ1-4 | TRBD1 | TRBV25-1 | CASTWTGRGTNEKLFF | TGTGCCAGCACCTGGACAGGGAGGGGAACTAATGAAAAACTGTTTTTT
many | TRBJ2-7 | NA | TRBV10-2 | CASSDGPLTYEQYF | TGCGCCAGCAGTGATGGGCCGCTAACCTACGAGCAGTACTTC
NA | TRBJ1-5 | NA | TRBV20-1 | CSARDPGRGGHQPQHF | TGCAGTGCTAGAGATCCCGGCCGGGGGGGACATCAGCCCCAGCATTTT
NA | TRBJ2-7 | TRBD1 | TRBV10-3 | CASNEQGGFYEQYF | TGTGCCAGCAATGAACAGGGGGGTTTCTACGAGCAGTACTTC
NA | TRBJ2-7 | TRBD2 | TRBV4-3 | CASSQDETSPGYEQYF | TGCGCCAGCAGCCAAGACGAGACTAGCCCGGGCTACGAGCAGTACTTC
NA | TRBJ2-7 | TRBD2 | TRBV7-2 | CASSLRSGRAPEQYF | TGTGCCAGCTCACTAAGGAGCGGGAGGGCGCCCGAGCAGTACTTC
many | TRBJ1-5 | NA | TRBV19 | CASSTKVYSNQPQHF | TGTGCCAGTAGTACAAAAGTTTATAGCAATCAGCCCCAGCATTTT
many | TRBJ2-5 | TRBD1 | TRBV7-2 | CASSPRTGREETQYF | TGTGCCAGCAGCCCCCGGACAGGGCGAGAAGAGACCCAGTACTTC
NA | TRBJ1-6 | TRBD1 | TRBV7-8 | CASSFRDRKPLHF | TGTGCCAGCAGCTTCCGGGACAGAAAGCCCCTCCACTTT
NA | TRBJ1-5 | TRBD1 | TRBV12-3/TRBV12-4 | CASSGRTGDSNQPQHF | TGTGCCAGCAGTGGGCGGACAGGGGATAGCAATCAGCCCCAGCATTTT
NA | TRBJ2-7 | NA | TRBV20-1 | CSAGPAVGHEQYF | TGCAGTGCCGGTCCAGCGGTGGGCCACGAGCAGTACTTC
NA | TRBJ1-6 | NA | TRBV6-1 | CASGQWKGDSPLHF | TGTGCCAGCGGACAATGGAAAGGGGATTCACCCCTCCACTTT
NA | TRBJ2-7 | NA | TRBV7-9 | CASSLPFPGTSSYEQYF | TGTGCCAGCAGCTTACCTTTCCCCGGGACGTCATCCTACGAGCAGTACTTC
NA | TRBJ2-3 | TRBD1 | TRBV10-3 | CATTRDRDPDTQYF | TGTGCCACTACCCGGGACAGGGATCCAGATACGCAGTATTTT
many | TRBJ1-6 | NA | TRBV5-1 | CASSFGDTRTHLHF | TGCGCCAGCAGCTTCGGGGACACAAGGACACACCTCCACTTT
NA | TRBJ1-4 | NA | TRBV10-3 | CAISEARNNEKLFF | TGTGCCATCAGTGAGGCCAGGAATAATGAAAAACTGTTTTTT
NA | TRBJ2-2 | TRBD1 | TRBV12-3/TRBV12-4 | CASSKIDRGRDGELFF | TGTGCCAGCAGCAAAATTGACAGGGGGCGGGACGGGGAGCTGTTTTTT
many | TRBJ1-1 | NA | TRBV19 | CASSIFRVTNTEAFF | TGTGCCAGTAGTATATTTCGGGTGACGAACACTGAAGCTTTCTTT
few | TRBJ1-1 | TRBD1 | TRBV10-3 | CASSRDRSPPGMNTEAFF | TGTGCCAGCAGCCGGGACAGGTCCCCGCCTGGGATGAACACTGAAGCTTTCTTT
few | TRBJ1-6 | NA | TRBV10-3 | CAISDSTNSPLHF | TGTGCCATCAGCGACAGTACGAATTCACCCCTCCACTTT
NA | TRBJ2-7 | TRBD2 | TRBV9 | CASRPLSGSSYEQYF | TGTGCCAGCAGGCCTCTTAGCGGGAGCTCCTACGAGCAGTACTTC
NA | TRBJ1-2 | NA | TRBV6-5 | CASNLTRDRNYGYTF | TGTGCCAGCAATCTTACGAGGGATCGTAACTATGGCTACACCTTC
NA | TRBJ1-1 | NA | TRBV19 | CASSSGPYMNTEAFF | TGTGCCAGCAGTTCCGGACCGTACATGAACACTGAAGCTTTCTTT
NA | TRBJ1-2 | NA | TRBV18 | CASTTGGSDGYTF | TGTGCCAGCACCACGGGAGGATCAGATGGCTACACCTTC
NA | TRBJ1-2 | NA | TRBV20-1 | CSARDQGGYTF | TGCAGTGCTAGAGACCAGGGCGGCTACACCTTC
many | TRBJ1-5 | NA | TRBV2 | CASRSTGLTVYQPQHF | TGTGCCAGCCGCTCCACAGGACTGACCGTTTATCAGCCCCAGCATTTT
many | TRBJ1-1 | NA | TRBV9 | CASSVGRRDTEAFF | TGTGCCAGCAGCGTAGGGCGCAGGGACACTGAAGCTTTCTTT
many | TRBJ1-6 | NA | TRBV12-3/TRBV12-4 | CASSSERARRGSPLHF | TGTGCCAGCAGTTCGGAGCGGGCCCGGAGGGGGTCACCCCTCCACTTT
NA | TRBJ2-5 | NA | TRBV12-3/TRBV12-4 | CASRTGAKETQYF | TGTGCCAGCAGAACCGGGGCTAAAGAGACCCAGTACTTC
few | TRBJ2-1 | NA | TRBV7-9 | CASSLRGPNEQFF | TGTGCCAGCAGCTTGAGGGGTCCGAATGAGCAGTTCTTC
once | TRBJ2-6 | NA | TRBV9 | CASSVEGHTGANVLTF | TGTGCCAGCAGCGTAGAGGGACACACTGGGGCCAACGTCCTGACTTTC
few | TRBJ1-2 | NA | TRBV9 | CASSVVAGKNGYTF | TGTGCCAGCAGCGTAGTGGCAGGGAAAAATGGCTACACCTTC
NA | TRBJ2-1 | NA | TRBV29-1 | CSVEYNEQFF | TGCAGCGTGGAGTACAATGAGCAGTTCTTC
NA | TRBJ2-5 | NA | TRBV7-9 | CASSLRAGARETQYF | TGTGCCAGCAGCTTAAGGGCAGGGGCCCGAGAGACCCAGTACTTC
NA | TRBJ1-5 | NA | TRBV20-1 | CSASPSWGRLSNQPQHF | TGCAGTGCTAGTCCCTCCTGGGGGCGCTTAAGCAATCAGCCCCAGCATTTT
NA | TRBJ2-5 | NA | TRBV24-1 | CASSSGRGLFETQYF | TGTGCCAGCAGTTCCGGACGGGGCCTTTTTGAGACCCAGTACTTC
NA | TRBJ1-5 | NA | TRBV7-2 | CASRGHINQPQHF | TGTGCCAGCAGAGGACATATCAATCAGCCCCAGCATTTT
many | TRBJ1-4 | NA | TRBV6-5 | CASSFEEKLFF | TGTGCCAGCAGTTTTGAGGAAAAACTGTTTTTT
NA | TRBJ2-5 | NA | TRBV29-1 | CSVEEKGYITQYF | TGCAGCGTTGAAGAAAAGGGCTACATCACCCAGTACTTC
NA | TRBJ2-7 | TRBD1 | TRBV6-5 | CASSYSGTGLYEQYF | TGTGCCAGCAGTTACTCGGGGACAGGGTTATACGAGCAGTACTTC
many | TRBJ2-2 | TRBD2 | TRBV7-7 | CASSLDPTSARELFF | TGTGCTAGCAGCTTAGACCCTACTAGCGCCCGGGAGCTGTTTTTT
few | TRBJ1-1 | NA | TRBV6-6 | CASSYMRVSEAFF | TGTGCCAGCAGTTACATGCGCGTCAGTGAAGCTTTCTTT
NA | TRBJ2-7 | TRBD2 | TRBV6-2/TRBV6-3 | CASSYAPGLALGKAYEQYF | TGTGCCAGCAGCTACGCACCGGGACTAGCTCTCGGGAAAGCCTACGAGCAGTACTTC
NA | TRBJ2-7 | NA | TRBV5-1 | CASSQENRAGQNEQYF | TGCGCCAGCAGCCAAGAAAACAGGGCAGGACAGAACGAGCAGTACTTC
many | TRBJ1-6 | NA | TRBV7-6 | CASSTSRTLSPLHF | TGTGCCAGCAGCACATCCAGGACCCTTTCTCCCCTCCACTTT
NA | TRBJ2-7 | NA | TRBV4-3 | CASSQALGQTYEQYF | TGCGCCAGCAGCCAGGCCCTAGGACAAACCTACGAGCAGTACTTC